A selection of T cell receptor beta chains follows, all from one sample in a study of control samples from healthy donors and cancer patients. Profiled with immunoSEQ multiplex PCR; TCRdb holds only in-frame clones, not every one. The sample has some 130,000 clones; approximately 92% are singletons. The source material was blood. These receptors all come from a man between 18 and 35 years old in good health. The conserved cysteine and the conserved F or W are not part of the CDR3 here.

CDR3aa: ASRASRTRDTGELF
v_gene: TRBV19
len: 14

CDR3aa: ASSLGRAGVTGELF
v_gene: TRBV5-4
len: 14

CDR3aa: ASSWGTVPEAF
v_gene: TRBV5-1
len: 11

CDR3aa: ASSPIDVGTPLH
v_gene: TRBV9
len: 12

CDR3aa: ASSFGPYTEAF
v_gene: TRBV12-3/TRBV12-4
len: 11

CDR3aa: ATDRVFTGELF
v_gene: TRBV7-2
len: 11

CDR3aa: ASRLPHSGNTIY
v_gene: TRBV12-2
len: 12

CDR3aa: ASSPVSSNQPQH
v_gene: TRBV18
len: 12

CDR3aa: ASSFGEKLF
v_gene: TRBV5-4
len: 9

CDR3aa: ASSYSSHEQF
v_gene: TRBV6-2/TRBV6-3
len: 10

CDR3aa: ASSLVGGGVGQPQH
v_gene: TRBV28
len: 14

CDR3aa: ASSQQGRETQY
v_gene: TRBV7-9
len: 11

CDR3aa: ASSLMSNQPQH
v_gene: TRBV11-1
len: 11

CDR3aa: ASSEGRATDTQY
v_gene: TRBV6-1
len: 12

CDR3aa: ATLLRAGEDNQPQH
v_gene: TRBV19
len: 14